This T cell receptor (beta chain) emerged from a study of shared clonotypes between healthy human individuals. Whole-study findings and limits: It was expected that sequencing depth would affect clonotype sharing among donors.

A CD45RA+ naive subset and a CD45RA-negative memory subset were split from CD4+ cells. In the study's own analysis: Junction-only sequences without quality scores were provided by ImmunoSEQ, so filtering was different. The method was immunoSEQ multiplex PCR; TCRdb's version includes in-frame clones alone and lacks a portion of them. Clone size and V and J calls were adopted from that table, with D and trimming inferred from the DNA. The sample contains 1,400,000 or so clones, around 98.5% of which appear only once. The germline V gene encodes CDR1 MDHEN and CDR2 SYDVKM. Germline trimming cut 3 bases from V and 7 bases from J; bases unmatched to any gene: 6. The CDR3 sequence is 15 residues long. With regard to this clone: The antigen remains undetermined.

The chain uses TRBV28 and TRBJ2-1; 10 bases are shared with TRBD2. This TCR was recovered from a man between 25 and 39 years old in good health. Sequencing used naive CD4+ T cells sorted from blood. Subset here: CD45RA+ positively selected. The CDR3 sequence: CASSLRLAGLNEQFF. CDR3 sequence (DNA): TGTGCCAGCAGTTTGCGACTAGCGGGTTTGAATGAGCAGTTCTTC.